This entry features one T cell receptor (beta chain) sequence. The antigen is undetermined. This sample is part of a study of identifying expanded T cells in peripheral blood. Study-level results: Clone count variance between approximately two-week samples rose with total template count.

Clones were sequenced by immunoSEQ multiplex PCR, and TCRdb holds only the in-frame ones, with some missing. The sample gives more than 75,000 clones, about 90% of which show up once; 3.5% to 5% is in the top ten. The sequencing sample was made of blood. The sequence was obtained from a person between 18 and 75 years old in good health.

The CDR3 sequence: CASSLVSHAPTDTQYF. As DNA, the CDR3 is TGTGCCAGCAGCTTGGTGTCGCATGCCCCCACAGATACGCAGTATTTT. V gene TRBV5-6 combines with J gene TRBJ2-3; no firm D call. The CDR3 has 16 residues. Germline values: CDR1 SGHDT, CDR2 YYEEEE. Trimming shortened V by 0 bases and J by 2 bases, and 13 bases separated the two germline ends.